Following are 24 T cell receptor beta chains from one sample sequenced in a study of regulatory T cells in long-lasting Graves disease. Arm-PCR with iRepertoire HTBI primers amplified the CDR3 regions for these TCR beta libraries. TCRdb called the multiplex PCR reads again in MiXCR, with one record for every CDR3 protein. The sample records approximately 350,000 distinct CDR3 sequences, 16% being singletons. As to time point: newly diagnosed GD, antithyroid drugs for less than 3 months. Preparation of the TCR library used RNA extracted from PBMCs. This same sample was also taken into another study, of T cells in Graves' hyperthyroidism and ophthalmopathy.

This specimen was peripheral blood mononuclear cells (PBMCs), taken at new diagnosis, from a patient treated with antithyroid drugs. Receptors were obtained from a man aged 35-49 years with Graves disease.

The rearrangement links TRBV28 to TRBJ1-4, with D tentatively TRBD1 (5 bases). V lost 1 base, J lost 8 bases, and 11 bases lay in between. CDR3 length: 14 amino acids. Germline CDR1 MDHEN, CDR2 SYDVKM. The CDR3 nucleotides read TGTGCCAGCAGTTTATCCCAGGGCGGCGAAAAACTGTTTTTT. Its translation: CASSLSQGGEKLFF.

This clonotype has a count of ten or more. CDR3 sequence (DNA): TGCGCCAGCAGCTTGGCCTTAGGCTCTGGAAACACCATATATTTT. As protein: CASSLALGSGNTIYF. V gene TRBV5-1 combines with J gene TRBJ1-3; D ambiguous. Germline-derived CDR1 and CDR2 are SGHRS and YFSETQ. CDR3 size: 15 residues. V was cut by 0 bases and J by 0 bases, with 7 bases left in between.

The chain has TRBV5-8 and TRBJ2-2, with 8 nucleotides matching TRBD1. Germline CDR1 SGHTS, CDR2 YDEGEE. This CDR3 spans 16 amino acids. Trimming at V came to 2 bases and at J to 7 bases, leaving 10 bases not matched to a gene. The CDR3 DNA sequence: TGTGCCAGCAGCTTCCCGCGAGGACAGGGAGGCGGGGAGCTGTTTTTT. It yields the protein CASSFPRGQGGGELFF.

This clonotype was counted ten times or more. The chain links TRBV5-1 to TRBJ2-3, with 9 positions matching TRBD1. Germline V gene sequence: CDR1 SGHRS, CDR2 YFSETQ. The CDR3 consists of 14 residues. J was trimmed by 6 bases and V by 4 bases; bases with no gene match: 6. In nucleotides, the CDR3 is TGCGCCAGCAGCGAAGGGACAGGGAAGGATACGCAGTATTTT. Protein sequence: CASSEGTGKDTQYF.

This clonotype was picked up many times. Compared with germline, one end of the junction differs, possibly owing to a read error. The chain carries TRBV28 and TRBJ2-7, with 13 positions matching TRBD2. Per germline, CDR1 MDHEN and CDR2 SYDVKM. The CDR3 spans 13 residues. The CDR3 region has the DNA TGTGCCAGCAGTTGGGGGACTAGCGGGGAAAGGAACTTC. Translation gives CASSWGTSGERNF.

About this clonotype itself: A much larger clone lies one base from this, so it may be a read error. This chain uses TRBV6-2 or TRBV6-3 with TRBJ2-7; D is possibly TRBD1 (6 bases). The ends were cut back, 7 bases at V and 1 base at J, with 14 bases in the middle. From germline, CDR1 is MNHEY and CDR2 SVGEGT. The length of the CDR3 is 14 residues. The CDR3 DNA follows: TGTGCCAGCAAACGCCAGGGGTGGTCCTACGAGCAGTACTTC. Encoded protein: CASKRQGWSYEQYF.

This clonotype turned up a few times. With a much larger clone just one base away, this may be a read error. V gene TRBV11-2 combines with J gene TRBJ2-5, with 8 bases lining up with TRBD1. CDR1 is SGHAT and CDR2 is FQNNGV in the germline V gene. The CDR3 is 14 residues long. V dropped 4 bases and J dropped 4; count of bases not matched to a gene: 5. The CDR3 bases are TGTGCCAGCAGCTCAGTCAGGGGGCCAGAGACCCAGTACTTC. The encoded protein is CASSSVRGPETQYF.

The chain has TRBV11-2 and TRBJ2-2, with 7 bases fitting TRBD1. The CDR3 contains 16 residues. Germline V gene sequence: CDR1 SGHAT, CDR2 FQNNGV. Unmatched junction bases numbered 7, after V lost 5 bases and J lost 1 base. The CDR3 here is CASSHLTGKNTGELFF. The CDR3 DNA sequence: TGTGCCAGCAGCCACCTGACAGGGAAGAACACCGGGGAGCTGTTTTTT.

This clonotype was picked up many times. This chain connects TRBV7-8 to TRBJ1-4; D might be TRBD1 (5 bases). This CDR3 is built from 15 residues. Germline V gives CDR1 SGHVS, CDR2 FQNEAQ. Trimming stripped 5 bases from V and 4 bases from J, with 14 bases between. CDR3 amino acids: CASSKDGTGNEKLFF. For the CDR3, the DNA is TGTGCCAGCAGCAAAGATGGGACGGGTAATGAAAAACTGTTTTTT.

CDR3 nucleotides: TGTGCCAGCAGAAGACAGGGGGCAGTCGAGCAGTACTTC. This sequence encodes CASRRQGAVEQYF. The chain couples TRBV7-9 to TRBJ2-7; 10 bases map to TRBD1. Trimming at V came to 6 bases and at J to 6 bases, leaving 5 bases not matched to a gene. Per germline, CDR1 SEHNR and CDR2 FQNEAQ (reference sequence). CDR3 size: 13 residues.

This clonotype was detected ten times or more. The J gene is TRBJ2-2, the V gene TRBV30; unclear D gene. Trimming took off 2 bases at V and 3 bases at J, with 7 bases between the two ends. In germline, CDR1 is GTSNPN, CDR2 SVGIG (reference sequence). The CDR3 is 13 residues long. The CDR3 loop reads CAWSREYTGELFF. The CDR3 coding sequence is TGTGCCTGGAGTCGAGAGTACACCGGGGAGCTGTTTTTT.

There are a few counts of this clonotype. The chain has TRBV28 and TRBJ1-1; D uncertain. Germline V gene data show CDR1 as MDHEN and CDR2 as SYDVKM. The CDR3 has 15 amino acids. V lost 5 bases and J 0 bases, leaving 13 bases between the germline ends. CDR3 in DNA: TGTGCCAGCAGTCTTACGGGATACTTGAACACTGAAGCTTTCTTT. Translation: CASSLTGYLNTEAFF.

This clonotype has just a few counts. The DNA for the CDR3 is TGTGCCAGCAGCCCAAGGACAGCTAATCAGCCCCAGCATTTT. Translation: CASSPRTANQPQHF. The chain recombines TRBV9 with TRBJ1-5; a weak D match, TRBD1 (6 bases). The CDR3 loop spans 14 amino acids. Trimming stripped 4 bases from V and 4 bases from J, with 12 bases between. CDR1 is SGDLS and CDR2 is YYNGEE in the germline V gene.

The chain joins TRBV5-1 to TRBJ2-1; the match to TRBD2 covers 9 bases. V shed 0 bases, J shed 6 bases, and the junction held 7 bases outside the gene matches. The CDR3 consists of 16 residues. Germline V CDR1 and CDR2: SGHRS, YFSETQ. The CDR3 reads CASSLGGLAQSNEQFF. CDR3 in DNA: TGCGCCAGCAGCTTGGGGGGACTAGCCCAATCCAATGAGCAGTTCTTC.

At least ten counts were recorded for this clonotype. This sequence joins TRBV4-1 and TRBJ1-1, with a possible D match to TRBD1 (5 bases). Trimming stripped 2 bases from V and 3 bases from J, with 13 bases between. The CDR3 contains 15 residues. The germline V gene encodes CDR1 MGHRA and CDR2 YSYEKL. The CDR3 sequence is CASSQRGQRDTEAFF. CDR3 DNA: TGCGCCAGCAGCCAAAGGGGCCAGAGGGACACTGAAGCTTTCTTT.

In this sample, this clonotype turned up many times. In nucleotides, the CDR3 is TGTGCCAGCGGTTCAGGGGCGGCAGAGACCCAGTACTTC. Translating it yields CASGSGAAETQYF. V is TRBV2 and J is TRBJ2-5; possible D gene TRBD1, 6 bases. Germline V gene lookup returns CDR1 SNHLY and CDR2 FYNNEI. The CDR3 spans 13 residues. The V and J ends lost 8 bases and 4 bases respectively, with 14 bases between them.

The V gene is TRBV28, the J gene TRBJ2-3; TRBD2 matches at 7 bases. CDR3 length: 14 residues. Germline V gives CDR1 MDHEN, CDR2 SYDVKM. The ends lost 8 bases at V and 7 bases at J; junction bases unmatched: 12. The CDR3 region is CASLEGGVRYTQYF. CDR3 DNA: TGTGCCAGCCTGGAGGGAGGGGTACGGTATACGCAGTATTTT.

This clonotype was seen many times. The V gene is TRBV12-3 or TRBV12-4, the J gene TRBJ2-7; unclear D gene. V was pared by 5 bases and J by 2 bases, with 7 bases between. The CDR3 is 12 residues long. The CDR3 nucleotides are TGTGCCAGCAGTCCTCGGGCCTACGAGCAGTACTTC. Protein sequence: CASSPRAYEQYF.

This clonotype was counted ten times or more. This rearrangement joins TRBV7-9 to TRBJ2-3; the match to TRBD2 covers 8 bases. J was trimmed by 4 bases and V by 3 bases; bases with no gene match: 6. Germline assignment: CDR1 SEHNR and CDR2 FQNEAQ (reference sequence). This CDR3 has 15 residues. CDR3 nucleotide sequence: TGTGCCAGCAGCTTCTCAGCGGGGGAACCAGATACGCAGTATTTT. Amino acids: CASSFSAGEPDTQYF.

This clonotype was detected ten times or more. The chain joins TRBV5-4 to TRBJ2-3, with TRBD2 matching 10 bases. V shed 4 bases, J shed 4 bases, and the junction held 3 bases outside the gene matches. Germline lookup yields CDR1 SGHNT and CDR2 YYREEE (reference sequence). The CDR3 length is 14 residues. DNA of the CDR3: TGTGCCAGCAGCGAGCGGGGGGGCGCAGATACGCAGTATTTT. Residues: CASSERGGADTQYF.

In this sample, this clonotype turned up many times. The chain links TRBV5-1 to TRBJ2-1, with TRBD2 matching 14 bases. J was trimmed by 7 bases and V by 4 bases; bases with no gene match: 4. Germline CDR1 SGHRS, CDR2 YFSETQ. The CDR3 extends over 15 amino acids. The CDR3 DNA follows: TGCGCCAGCAGCCAACGGACTAGCGGGGGGAATGAGCAGTTCTTC. It is translated as CASSQRTSGGNEQFF.

This chain joins TRBV6-1 and TRBJ2-7; 7 bases agree with TRBD1. In germline, CDR1 is MNHNS, CDR2 SASEGT. With 6 bases clipped from V and 3 bases from J, the junction kept 5 bases outside the gene matches. CDR3 length equals 13 residues. In DNA, the CDR3 is TGTGCCAGCAGACGGGACAGTAACTACGAGCAGTACTTC. Amino acid sequence: CASRRDSNYEQYF.

In this sample, this clonotype turned up a few times. J is TRBJ2-7 and V is TRBV9; TRBD2 matches 8 bases. Germline V gene lookup returns CDR1 SGDLS and CDR2 YYNGEE. V was pared by 0 bases and J by 3 bases, with 5 bases of the junction left unmatched. There are 15 residues in the CDR3. This CDR3 is CASSVGRGAFYEQYF. The CDR3 bases are TGTGCCAGCAGCGTAGGGCGGGGGGCCTTCTACGAGCAGTACTTC.

Remarks on this clonotype: A far bigger clonotype differs at one base, so this is likely a read error. The chain links TRBV7-2 to TRBJ2-1, with 8 nucleotides matching TRBD2. Germline CDR1 SGHTA, CDR2 FQGNSA. Trimming cost V 4 bases and J 9 bases; bases outside gene matches: 8. CDR3 length: 14 residues. Written as DNA, the CDR3 is TGTGCCAGCAGCTCTTCCGGGGGGGCCGGTGAGCAGTTCTTC. It translates to CASSSSGGAGEQFF. The complete variable domain, with remaining parts taken from reference TRBV7-2 and TRBJ2-1, reads GAGVSQSPSNKVTEKGKDVELRCDPISGHTALYWYRQSLGQGLEFLIYFQGNSAPDKSGLPSDRFSAERTGGSVSTLTIQRTQQEDSAVYLCASSSSGGAGEQFFGPGTRLTVL.